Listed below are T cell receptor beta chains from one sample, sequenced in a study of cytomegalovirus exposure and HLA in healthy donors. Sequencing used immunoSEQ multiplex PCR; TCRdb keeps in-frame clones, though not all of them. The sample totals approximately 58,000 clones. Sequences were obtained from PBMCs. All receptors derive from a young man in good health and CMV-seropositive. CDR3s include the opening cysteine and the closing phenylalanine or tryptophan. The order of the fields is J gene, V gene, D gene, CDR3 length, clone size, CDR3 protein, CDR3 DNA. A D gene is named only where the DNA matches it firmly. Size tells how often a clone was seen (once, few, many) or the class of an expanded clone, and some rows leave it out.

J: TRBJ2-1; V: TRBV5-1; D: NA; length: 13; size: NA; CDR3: CASGQAVYNEQFF; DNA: TGCGCCAGCGGTCAGGCCGTCTACAATGAGCAGTTCTTC
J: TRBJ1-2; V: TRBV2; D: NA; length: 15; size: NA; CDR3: CASSVTGITNYGYTF; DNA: TGTGCCAGCAGTGTCACCGGGATAACAAACTATGGCTACACCTTC
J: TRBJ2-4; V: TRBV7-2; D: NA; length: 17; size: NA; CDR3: CASSVEYVDRAKNIQYF; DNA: TGTGCCAGCAGCGTAGAATATGTCGATCGGGCCAAAAACATTCAGTACTTC
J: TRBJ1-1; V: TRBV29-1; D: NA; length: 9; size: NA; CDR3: CSADTEAFF; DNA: TGCAGCGCTGACACTGAAGCTTTCTTT
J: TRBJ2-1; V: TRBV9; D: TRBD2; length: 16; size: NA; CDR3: CATSVSGGSPLGEQFF; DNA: TGTGCCACCAGCGTGAGCGGGGGGTCACCTTTAGGTGAGCAGTTCTTC
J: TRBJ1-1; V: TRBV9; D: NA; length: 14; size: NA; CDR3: CASSVVISYTEAFF; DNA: TGTGCCAGCAGCGTAGTAATATCGTACACTGAAGCTTTCTTT
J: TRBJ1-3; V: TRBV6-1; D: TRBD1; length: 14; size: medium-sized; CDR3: CASSEGTGGNTIYF; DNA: TGTGCCAGCAGTGAAGGGACAGGTGGAAACACCATATATTTT
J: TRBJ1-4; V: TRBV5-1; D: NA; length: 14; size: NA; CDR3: CASSNRPGSEKLFF; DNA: TGCGCCAGCTCCAATCGGCCTGGGAGTGAAAAACTGTTTTTT
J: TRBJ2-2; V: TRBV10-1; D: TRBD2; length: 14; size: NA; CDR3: CASSESSGGRELFF; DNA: TGCGCCAGCAGTGAATCGAGCGGGGGCAGGGAGCTGTTTTTT
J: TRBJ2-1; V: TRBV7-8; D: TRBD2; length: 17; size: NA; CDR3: CASSARLAGVPYNEQFF; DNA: TGTGCCAGCAGCGCCAGATTAGCGGGAGTTCCCTACAATGAGCAGTTCTTC
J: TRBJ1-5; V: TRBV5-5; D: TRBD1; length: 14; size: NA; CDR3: CASSWDRLNQPQHF; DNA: TGTGCCAGCAGCTGGGACAGGCTCAATCAGCCCCAGCATTTT
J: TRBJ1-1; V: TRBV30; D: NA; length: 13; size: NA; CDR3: CAWRWQRNTEAFF; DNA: TGTGCCTGGAGGTGGCAAAGGAACACTGAAGCTTTCTTT
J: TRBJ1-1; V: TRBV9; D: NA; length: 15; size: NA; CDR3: CASSVDGQPNTEAFF; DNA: TGTGCCAGCAGCGTAGATGGACAGCCGAACACTGAAGCTTTCTTT
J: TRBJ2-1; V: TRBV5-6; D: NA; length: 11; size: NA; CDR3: CASYQANEQFF; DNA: TGTGCCAGCTACCAGGCCAATGAGCAGTTCTTC
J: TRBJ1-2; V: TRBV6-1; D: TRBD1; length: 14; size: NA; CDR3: CATAGQGNNYGYTF; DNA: TGTGCCACCGCCGGACAGGGGAATAACTATGGCTACACCTTC
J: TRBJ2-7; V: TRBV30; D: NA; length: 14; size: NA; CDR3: CAWSPAWGGGEQYF; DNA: TGTGCCTGGAGTCCCGCCTGGGGAGGGGGCGAGCAGTACTTC
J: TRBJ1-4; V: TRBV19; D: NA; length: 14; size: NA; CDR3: CASSIGWGDEKLFF; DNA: TGTGCCAGTAGTATAGGGTGGGGAGATGAAAAACTGTTTTTT
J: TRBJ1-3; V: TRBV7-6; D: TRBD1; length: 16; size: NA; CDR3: CASSLSRGRPGNTIYF; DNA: TGTGCCAGCAGCTTATCTAGGGGGCGCCCTGGAAACACCATATATTTT
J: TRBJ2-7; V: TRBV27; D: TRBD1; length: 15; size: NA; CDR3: CASSLRAGGPYEQYF; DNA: TGTGCCAGCAGTTTAAGGGCAGGGGGACCCTACGAGCAGTACTTC
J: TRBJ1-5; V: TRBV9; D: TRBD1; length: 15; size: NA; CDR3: CASSQGGGGNQPQHF; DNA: TGTGCCAGCAGCCAGGGGGGTGGGGGCAATCAGCCCCAGCATTTT
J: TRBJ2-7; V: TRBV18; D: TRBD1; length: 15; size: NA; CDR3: CASSIMGQGANEQYF; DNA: TGTGCCAGCTCCATAATGGGACAGGGGGCGAACGAGCAGTACTTC
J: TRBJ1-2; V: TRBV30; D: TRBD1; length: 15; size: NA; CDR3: CAGEPGTGGGYGYTF; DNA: TGTGCCGGGGAACCCGGGACAGGGGGGGGCTATGGCTACACCTTC
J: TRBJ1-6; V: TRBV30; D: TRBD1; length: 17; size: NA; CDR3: CAWMTRRGRLYNSPLHF; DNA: TGTGCCTGGATGACCAGGAGGGGGCGCCTCTATAATTCACCCCTCCACTTT
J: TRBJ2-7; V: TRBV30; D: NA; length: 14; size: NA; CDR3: CAWSVTGIPYEQYF; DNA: TGTGCCTGGAGTGTCACAGGGATACCCTACGAGCAGTACTTC
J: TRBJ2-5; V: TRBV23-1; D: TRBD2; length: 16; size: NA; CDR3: CASSQTTAGAGETQYF; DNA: TGCGCCAGCAGTCAAACCACAGCGGGGGCCGGGGAGACCCAGTACTTC
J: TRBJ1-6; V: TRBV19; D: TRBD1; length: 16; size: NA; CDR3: CASRDPGQGADSPLHF; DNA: TGTGCCAGTAGAGATCCGGGACAGGGGGCTGATTCACCCCTACACTTT
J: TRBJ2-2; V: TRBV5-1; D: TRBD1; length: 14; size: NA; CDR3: CASRPDRDTGELFF; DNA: TGCGCCAGCAGGCCAGACAGGGACACCGGGGAGCTGTTTTTT
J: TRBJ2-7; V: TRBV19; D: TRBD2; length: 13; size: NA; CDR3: CASNRAGDEEQYF; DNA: TGTGCCAGTAATCGAGCGGGAGATGAGGAGCAGTACTTC
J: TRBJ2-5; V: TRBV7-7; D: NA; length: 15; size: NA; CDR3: CASSQGLDGDRTQYF; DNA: TGTGCTAGCAGCCAAGGACTGGATGGAGATAGGACCCAGTACTTC
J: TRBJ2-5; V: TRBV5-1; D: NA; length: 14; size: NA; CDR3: CASIPGSPPETQYF; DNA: TGCGCCAGCATACCAGGATCACCCCCAGAGACCCAGTACTTC
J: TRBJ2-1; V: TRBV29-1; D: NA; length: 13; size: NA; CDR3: CSVAGWEYNEQFF; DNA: TGCAGCGTTGCCGGTTGGGAGTACAATGAGCAGTTCTTC